One sample yielded the 5 T cell receptor beta chains listed below, sequenced in a study of control samples from healthy donors and cancer patients. The repertoire was sequenced with immunoSEQ multiplex PCR; TCRdb's copy has only in-frame clones and lacks some. The sample yields roughly 120,000 clones, roughly nine tenths seen once. The specimen was PBMCs. The source of these receptors is a woman aged 45-60 years with colorectal cancer.

The J gene is TRBJ2-7, the V gene TRBV6-1; the D gene could be TRBD1 or TRBD2 (5 bases each). Trimming took off 3 bases at V and 0 bases at J, with 12 bases between the two ends. The CDR3 has 15 amino acids. Germline values: CDR1 MNHNS, CDR2 SASEGT. CDR3 sequence reads: CASSDVAGASYEQYF. CDR3 DNA sequence: TGTGCCAGCAGTGATGTTGCCGGGGCCTCCTACGAGCAGTACTTC.

This chain links TRBV3-1 (or the pseudogene TRBV3-2) with TRBJ2-7; D may correspond to TRBD1 or TRBD2 (5 bases each). The CDR3 length is 15 residues. Trimming took 6 bases from V and 7 from J, leaving 22 bases between them. The germline V gene has CDR1 LGHDT and CDR2 YNNKEL (reference sequence). This CDR3 reads CASSRNRDLIREQYF. The CDR3 coding sequence is TGTGCCAGCAGTCGGAACCGGGACCTAATACGGGAGCAGTACTTC.

The V call is TRBV5-1, the J call TRBJ1-1; D perhaps matches TRBD1 (5 bases). V dropped 4 bases and J dropped 3 bases, with 16 bases sitting between them. Germline V lookup: CDR1 SGHRS, CDR2 YFSETQ. This CDR3 has 15 amino acids. The CDR3 DNA reads as TGCGCCAGCAGCCCGGATGGGGCTGCCGACACTGAAGCTTTCTTT. Protein: CASSPDGAADTEAFF. The variable domain in full, with the rest retrieved from reference TRBV5-1 and TRBJ1-1, is KAGVTQTPRYLIKTRGQQVTLSCSPISGHRSVSWYQQTPGQGLQFLFEYFSETQRNKGNFPGRFSGRQFSNSRSEMNVSTLELGDSALYLCASSPDGAADTEAFFGQGTRLTVV.

The chain employs TRBV10-3 and TRBJ2-1, with 10 positions matching TRBD2. From germline, CDR1 is ENHRY and CDR2 SYGVKD. The CDR3 runs 17 residues. V lost 0 bases and J lost 7; bases outside the gene matches: 9. CDR3 coding DNA: TGTGCCATCAGTGAGTCGATCCAGCGGGGGGGCCATAATGAGCAGTTCTTC. Translated, it gives CAISESIQRGGHNEQFF.

This clone was seen more than once but under ten times. V gene TRBV2 combines with J gene TRBJ1-6; no clear D gene. This CDR3 spans 12 amino acids. Germline-derived CDR1 and CDR2 are SNHLY and FYNNEI. V lost 4 bases, J lost 8 bases, and 6 bases lay in between. For the CDR3, the DNA is TGTGCCAGCAGTGCTATTGATTCACCCCTCCACTTT. It encodes CASSAIDSPLHF.